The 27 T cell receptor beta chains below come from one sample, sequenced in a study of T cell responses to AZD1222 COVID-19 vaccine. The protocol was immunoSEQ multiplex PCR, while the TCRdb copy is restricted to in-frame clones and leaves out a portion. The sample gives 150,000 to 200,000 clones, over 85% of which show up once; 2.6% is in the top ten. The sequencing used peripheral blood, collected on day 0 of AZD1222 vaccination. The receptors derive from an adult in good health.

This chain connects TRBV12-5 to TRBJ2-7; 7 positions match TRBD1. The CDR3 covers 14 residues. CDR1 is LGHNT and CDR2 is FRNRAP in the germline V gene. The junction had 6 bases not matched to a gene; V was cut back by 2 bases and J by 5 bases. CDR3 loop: CASGLLHRGDEQYF. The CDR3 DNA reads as TGTGCTAGTGGTTTGCTACACAGGGGTGACGAGCAGTACTTC.

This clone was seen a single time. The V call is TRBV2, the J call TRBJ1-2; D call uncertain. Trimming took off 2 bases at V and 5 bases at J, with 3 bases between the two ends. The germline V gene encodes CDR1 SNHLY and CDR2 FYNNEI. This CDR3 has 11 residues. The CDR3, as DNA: TGTGCCAGCAGTGAAATTTATGGCTACACCTTC. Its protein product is CASSEIYGYTF. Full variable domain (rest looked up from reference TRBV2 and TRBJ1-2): EPEVTQTPSHQVTQMGQEVILRCVPISNHLYFYWYRQILGQKVEFLVSFYNNEISEKSEIFDDQFSVERPDGSNFTLKIRSTKLEDSAMYFCASSEIYGYTFGSGTRLTVV.

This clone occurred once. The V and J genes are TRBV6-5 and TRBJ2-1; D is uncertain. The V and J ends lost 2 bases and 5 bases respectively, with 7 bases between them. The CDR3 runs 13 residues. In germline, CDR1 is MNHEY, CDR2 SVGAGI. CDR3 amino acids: CASSYERNNEQFF. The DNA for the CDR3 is TGTGCCAGCAGTTACGAACGCAACAATGAGCAGTTCTTC.

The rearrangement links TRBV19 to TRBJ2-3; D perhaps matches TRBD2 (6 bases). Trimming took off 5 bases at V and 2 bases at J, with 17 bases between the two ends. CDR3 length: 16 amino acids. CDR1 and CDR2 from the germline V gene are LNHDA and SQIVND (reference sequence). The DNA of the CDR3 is TGTGCCAGTAGTCCCGGAGTCGGGAGATCCACAGATACGCAGTATTTT. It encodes CASSPGVGRSTDTQYF.

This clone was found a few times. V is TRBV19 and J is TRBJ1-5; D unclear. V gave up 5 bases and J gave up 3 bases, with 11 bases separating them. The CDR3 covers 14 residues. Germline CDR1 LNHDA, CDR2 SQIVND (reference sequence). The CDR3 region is CASSFSTPNQPQHF. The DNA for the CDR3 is TGTGCCAGTAGTTTTTCCACTCCCAATCAGCCCCAGCATTTT.

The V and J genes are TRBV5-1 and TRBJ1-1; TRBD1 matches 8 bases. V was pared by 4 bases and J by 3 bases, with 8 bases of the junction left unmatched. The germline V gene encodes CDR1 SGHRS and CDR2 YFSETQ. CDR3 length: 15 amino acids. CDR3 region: CASSHRQGLYTEAFF. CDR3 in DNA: TGCGCCAGCAGCCACCGACAGGGGTTGTACACTGAAGCTTTCTTT.

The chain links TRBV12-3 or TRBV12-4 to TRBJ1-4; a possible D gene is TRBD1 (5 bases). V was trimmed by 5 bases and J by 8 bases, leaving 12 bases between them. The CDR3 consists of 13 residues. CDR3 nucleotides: TGTGCCAGCAGTGATCCGGGGGGAGAAAAACTGTTTTTT. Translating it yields CASSDPGGEKLFF.

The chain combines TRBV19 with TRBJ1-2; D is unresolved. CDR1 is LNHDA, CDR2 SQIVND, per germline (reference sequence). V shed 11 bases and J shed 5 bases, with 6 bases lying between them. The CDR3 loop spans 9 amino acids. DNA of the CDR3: TGTGCCCCAATATATGGCTACACCTTC. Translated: CAPIYGYTF.

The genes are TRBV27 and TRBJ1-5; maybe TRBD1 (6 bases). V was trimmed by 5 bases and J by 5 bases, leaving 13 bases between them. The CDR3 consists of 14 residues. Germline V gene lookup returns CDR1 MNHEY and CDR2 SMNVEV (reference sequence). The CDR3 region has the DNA TGTGCCAGCAGTCGCTCCAGGGGTGATCAGCCCCAGCATTTT. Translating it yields CASSRSRGDQPQHF.

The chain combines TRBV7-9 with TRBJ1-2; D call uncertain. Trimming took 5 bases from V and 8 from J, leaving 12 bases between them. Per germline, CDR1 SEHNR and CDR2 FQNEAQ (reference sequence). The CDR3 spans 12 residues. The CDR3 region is CASSQYQDGYTF. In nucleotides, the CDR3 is TGTGCCAGCAGCCAATACCAGGACGGCTACACCTTC.

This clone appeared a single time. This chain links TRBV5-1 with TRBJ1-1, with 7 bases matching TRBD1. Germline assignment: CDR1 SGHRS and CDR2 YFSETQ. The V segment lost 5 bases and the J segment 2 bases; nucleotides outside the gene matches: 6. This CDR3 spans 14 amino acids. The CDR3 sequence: CASRAGTANTEAFF. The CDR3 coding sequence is TGCGCCAGCAGGGCCGGGACAGCAAACACTGAAGCTTTCTTT.

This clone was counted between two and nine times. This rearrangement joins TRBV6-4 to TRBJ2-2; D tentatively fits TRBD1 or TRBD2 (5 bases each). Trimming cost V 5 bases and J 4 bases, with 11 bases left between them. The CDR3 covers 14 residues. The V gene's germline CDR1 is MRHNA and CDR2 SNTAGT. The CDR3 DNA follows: TGTGCCAGCAGTCCCGTCGGGACCACCGGGGAGCTGTTTTTT. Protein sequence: CASSPVGTTGELFF.

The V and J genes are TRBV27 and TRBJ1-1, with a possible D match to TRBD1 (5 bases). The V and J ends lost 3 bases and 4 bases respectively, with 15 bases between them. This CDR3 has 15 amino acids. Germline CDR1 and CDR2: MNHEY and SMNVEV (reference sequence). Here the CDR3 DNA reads TGTGCCAGCAGTTTGGTTAAATCGGGGGGCACTGAAGCTTTCTTT. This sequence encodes CASSLVKSGGTEAFF.

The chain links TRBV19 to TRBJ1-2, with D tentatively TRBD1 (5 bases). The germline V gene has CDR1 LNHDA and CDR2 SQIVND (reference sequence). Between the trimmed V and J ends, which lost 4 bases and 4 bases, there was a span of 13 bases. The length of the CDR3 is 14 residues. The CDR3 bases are TGTGCCAGTAGTAGGTGGGACGGCCTCTATGGCTACACCTTC. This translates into CASSRWDGLYGYTF.

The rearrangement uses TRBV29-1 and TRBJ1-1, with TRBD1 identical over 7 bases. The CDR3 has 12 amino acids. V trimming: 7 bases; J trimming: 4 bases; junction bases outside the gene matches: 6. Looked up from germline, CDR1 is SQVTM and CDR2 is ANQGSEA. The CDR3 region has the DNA TGCAGCGCTCGACAGGGTAGCACTGAAGCTTTCTTT. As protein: CSARQGSTEAFF.

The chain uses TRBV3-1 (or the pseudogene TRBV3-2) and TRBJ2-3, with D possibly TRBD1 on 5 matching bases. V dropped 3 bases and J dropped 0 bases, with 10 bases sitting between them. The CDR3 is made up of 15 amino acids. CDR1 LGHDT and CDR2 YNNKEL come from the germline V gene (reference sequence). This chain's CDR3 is CASSQGLRSTDTQYF. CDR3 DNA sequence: TGTGCCAGCAGCCAGGGGCTCAGGAGCACAGATACGCAGTATTTT.

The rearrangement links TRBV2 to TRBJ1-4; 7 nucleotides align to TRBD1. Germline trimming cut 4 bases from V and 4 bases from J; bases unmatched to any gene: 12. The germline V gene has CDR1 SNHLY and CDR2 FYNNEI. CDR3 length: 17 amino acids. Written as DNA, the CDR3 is TGTGCCAGCAGTGGCGGCGGTAACAGGGGTAGTAATGAAAAACTGTTTTTT. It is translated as CASSGGGNRGSNEKLFF. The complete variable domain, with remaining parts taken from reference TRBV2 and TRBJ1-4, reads EPEVTQTPSHQVTQMGQEVILRCVPISNHLYFYWYRQILGQKVEFLVSFYNNEISEKSEIFDDQFSVERPDGSNFTLKIRSTKLEDSAMYFCASSGGGNRGSNEKLFFGSGTQLSVL.

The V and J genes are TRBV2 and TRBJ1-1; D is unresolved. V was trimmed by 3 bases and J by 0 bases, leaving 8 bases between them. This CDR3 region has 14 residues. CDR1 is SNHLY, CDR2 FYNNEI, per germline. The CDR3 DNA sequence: TGTGCCAGCAGTGAGTGGCAGATGAACACTGAAGCTTTCTTT. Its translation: CASSEWQMNTEAFF. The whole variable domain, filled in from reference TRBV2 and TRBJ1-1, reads EPEVTQTPSHQVTQMGQEVILRCVPISNHLYFYWYRQILGQKVEFLVSFYNNEISEKSEIFDDQFSVERPDGSNFTLKIRSTKLEDSAMYFCASSEWQMNTEAFFGQGTRLTVV.

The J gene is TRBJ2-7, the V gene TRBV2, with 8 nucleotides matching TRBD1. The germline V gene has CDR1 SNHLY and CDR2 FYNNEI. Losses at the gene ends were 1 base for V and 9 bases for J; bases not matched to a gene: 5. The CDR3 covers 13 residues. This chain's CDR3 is CASSEEQGVVQYF. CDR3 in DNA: TGTGCCAGCAGTGAAGAACAGGGGGTCGTGCAGTACTTC.

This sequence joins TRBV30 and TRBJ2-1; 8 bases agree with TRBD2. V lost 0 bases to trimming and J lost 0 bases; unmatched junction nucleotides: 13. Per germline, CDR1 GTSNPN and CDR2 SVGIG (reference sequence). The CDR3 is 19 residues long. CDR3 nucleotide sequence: TGTGCCTGGAGTGTCGGTCGGGGGTCGACTAGCGACTCCTACAATGAGCAGTTCTTC. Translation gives CAWSVGRGSTSDSYNEQFF.

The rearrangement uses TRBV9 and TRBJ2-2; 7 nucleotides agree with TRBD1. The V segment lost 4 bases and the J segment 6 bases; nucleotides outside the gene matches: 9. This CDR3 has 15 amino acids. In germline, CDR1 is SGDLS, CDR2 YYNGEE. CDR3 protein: CASSFLDRAPGELFF. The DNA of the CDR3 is TGTGCCAGCAGCTTCCTCGACAGGGCACCCGGGGAGCTGTTTTTT.

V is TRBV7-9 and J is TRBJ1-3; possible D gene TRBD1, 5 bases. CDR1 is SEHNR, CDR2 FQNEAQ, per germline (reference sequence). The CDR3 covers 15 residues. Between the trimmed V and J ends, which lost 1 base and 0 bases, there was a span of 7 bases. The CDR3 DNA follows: TGTGCCAGCAGCTTAGACAGGCTCTCTGGAAACACCATATATTTT. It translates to CASSLDRLSGNTIYF. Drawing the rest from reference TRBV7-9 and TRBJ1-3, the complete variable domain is DTGVSQNPRHKITKRGQNVTFRCDPISEHNRLYWYRQTLGQGPEFLTYFQNEAQLEKSRLLSDRFSAERPKGSFSTLEIQRTEQGDSAMYLCASSLDRLSGNTIYFGEGSWLTVV.

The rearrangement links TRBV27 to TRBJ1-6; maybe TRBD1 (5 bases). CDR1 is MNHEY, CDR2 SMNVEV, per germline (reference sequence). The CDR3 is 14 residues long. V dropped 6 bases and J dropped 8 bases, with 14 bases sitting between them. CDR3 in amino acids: CASSRNLGDSPLHF. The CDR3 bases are TGTGCCAGCAGCCGGAACCTGGGGGATTCACCCCTCCACTTT.

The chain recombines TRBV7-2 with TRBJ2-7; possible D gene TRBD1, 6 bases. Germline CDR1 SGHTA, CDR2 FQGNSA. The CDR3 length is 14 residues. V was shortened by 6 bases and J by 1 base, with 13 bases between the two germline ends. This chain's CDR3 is CASRFRDISYEQYF. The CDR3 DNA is TGTGCCAGCAGATTCCGGGACATTTCCTACGAGCAGTACTTC.

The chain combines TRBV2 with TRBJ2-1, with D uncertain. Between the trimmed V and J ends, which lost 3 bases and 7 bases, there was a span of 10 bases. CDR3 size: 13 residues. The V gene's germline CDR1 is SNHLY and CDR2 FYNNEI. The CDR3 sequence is CASSEKFSNEQFF. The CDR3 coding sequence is TGTGCCAGCAGTGAGAAGTTTTCAAATGAGCAGTTCTTC.

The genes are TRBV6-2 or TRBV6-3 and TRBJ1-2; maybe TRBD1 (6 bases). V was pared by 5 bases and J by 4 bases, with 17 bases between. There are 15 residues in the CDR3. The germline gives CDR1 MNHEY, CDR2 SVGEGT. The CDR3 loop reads CASSPLETGVYGYTF. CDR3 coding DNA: TGTGCCAGCAGTCCCCTAGAGACAGGAGTCTATGGCTACACCTTC.

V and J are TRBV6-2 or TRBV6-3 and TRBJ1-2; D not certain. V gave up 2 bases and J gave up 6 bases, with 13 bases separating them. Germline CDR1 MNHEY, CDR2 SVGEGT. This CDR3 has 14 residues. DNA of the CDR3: TGTGCCAGCAGTTACCCCGTCCAGAGGAATGGCTACACCTTC. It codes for CASSYPVQRNGYTF.